This T cell receptor beta chain was sequenced for a study of shared clonotypes between healthy human individuals (dated by TCRdb to 2018 to 2021). Background for the entire study: A couple of women and a few men aged 18 to 49 years were included in the cohort. For each donor, three plates each were used for CD4 naive and CD4 memory, two plates were used for CD8 naive, and one plate was used for CD8 memory. Blood TCR repertoires of a handful of healthy adults were deeply sequenced to estimate repertoire size and the extent of clonotype sharing between individuals. Different laboratories and diverse techniques were used to prepare libraries and sequence TCR repertoires, to increase sequencing depth and limit assay-specific biases. Each donor's leukapheresis produced roughly between roughly 0.85 and 9.5 billion PBMCs.

Broader findings and caveats from the paper: Rarefaction of sorted-subset datasets indicated incomplete sequencing despite the large sequencing depth. Estimated clonotype richness was generally larger for naive than for memory subsets. The small number of donors limited the genetic and exposure-history diversity represented. Sampling was limited to blood, and TCR repertoires in tissue likely differ from TCR repertoires in blood. Pairwise subsampling indicated that sequencing depth was expected to affect the degree of clonotype sharing among donors. Clonotypes shared by all four sorted-subset donors showed higher generation probabilities than non-shared clonotypes. Sharing across several donors was observed for roughly 5.4% of naive CD4, 3% to 4% of naive CD8, over 2% of memory CD4, and over 0.3% of memory CD8 clonotypes.

Trimming takes 0 bases from V and 6 bases from J, and the germline ends sit 7 bases apart. In the germline V gene, CDR1 corresponds to SGHTA and CDR2 to FQGNSA. The CDR3, cysteine through phenylalanine, is 13 amino acids long. The retained sequence is limited to the CDR3, 39 bases, with the frame set at the first base. TCR CDR3 regions were amplified from genomic DNA by multiplex PCR using the deep immunoSEQ assay. Extracted genomic DNA from each cell subset was spread evenly across all wells of several immunoSEQ 96-well plates, with each plate serving as a replicate. For sorted subsets, about 220 ng of genomic DNA, equivalent to around 31,000 T cell genomes, went into each replicate PCR. Purified libraries were measured with a Qubit 3.0 fluorometer, size-checked on a Bioanalyzer 2100, and measured again with the KAPA Library Quantification kit. A separate single-read 150-cycle Illumina NextSeq 550 flow cell was used to sequence each immunoSEQ 96-well plate. The authors' pipeline ran thus. The immunoSEQ output contained only junctional sequences without quality scores, so filtering could not match that applied to full-length reads. To assign V/J genes and CDR3, sequences were annotated against IMGT germline references using PyIR, a Python wrapper for IgBLAST v1.9. Reads were removed for weak V/J assignments (E-value above 1e-6), missing CDR3, stop codons, out-of-frame junctions, or ambiguous translated residues. V3J clonotypes were defined as sequences sharing an identical inferred V gene, J gene, and CDR3 amino acid sequence. The percentage overlap between two repertoires was calculated by dividing the number of shared unique clonotypes by the size of the smaller repertoire. Richness of each repertoire was evaluated using RTK rarefaction, the Chao1 estimator, and Recon v2.1 estimates of unobserved clonotypes. Generation probabilities for all TCRbeta clonotypes obtained by the gDNA method from a handful of donors were computed using OLGA. The source is immuneACCESS, and TCRdb retained only in-frame sequences with V and J called. Part of the clones is not carried over; for the studies checked, unresolved V genes explain less than half of this, and the remainder is unexplained. For V, J and clone size, that table is used; D and trimming come from the DNA. The sample yields more than 2,000,000 clones; 90% to 95% were counted once. 0.35% to 0.5% of the sample rests with the top ten.

The donors were healthy, HIV-negative adults with no recently reported acute infections or vaccinations. Every donor was a Caucasian adult living in Nashville, Tennessee, USA. Magnetic negative selection was used to enrich CD4+ T cells, after which naive cells were positively selected on CD45RA and the negative fraction became the memory subset. Blood was collected by leukapheresis, and PBMCs were isolated by Ficoll-Histopaque density gradient centrifugation and then cryopreserved in liquid nitrogen vapor phase. Analytical flow cytometry was used to check the purity and quantity of each magnetically sorted T cell population. Genomic DNA was isolated from every sorted fraction and measured by UV absorbance on a Nanodrop 2000c. With regard to this clone: Its antigen is unknown. No base quality information exists; no much larger clone differs at one position.

The sequenced sample was naive CD4+ T cells from PBMCs. Sample cell subset or site, as interpreted from the label and publication: CD45RA+ positively selected. Rearrangement joined TRBV7-2 to TRBJ2-3, with no confidently assigned D gene. This TCR was recovered from a man between 18 and 29 years old in good health. Some clones in this sample may be carry-over from other donors' samples. The DNA sequence is given as TGTGCCAGCAGCTTAGCGCCCCTGGATACGCAGTATTTT. Translated, it reads CASSLAPLDTQYF. This CDR3, with the reference TRBV7-2 and TRBJ2-3 proteins standing in past its ends, gives the full variable domain GAGVSQSPSNKVTEKGKDVELRCDPISGHTALYWYRQSLGQGLEFLIYFQGNSAPDKSGLPSDRFSAERTGGSVSTLTIQRTQQEDSAVYLCASSLAPLDTQYFGPGTRLTVL.